The 22 T cell receptor beta chains below all came from one sample that was sequenced in a study of blood T cell repertoires in COVID-19. Profiling relied on immunoSEQ multiplex PCR, and the TCRdb table lists in-frame clones only, not all of them. The sample lists under 150,000 clones; 80% were seen once. The sample comprised peripheral blood. These receptors all come from a woman between 45 and 60 years old with acute or convalescent COVID-19.

V gene TRBV18 combines with J gene TRBJ1-5, with 9 nucleotides matching TRBD1. CDR1 and CDR2 (germline): KGHSH, LQKENI. With V trimmed by 2 bases and J by 2 bases, 4 bases remained unmatched. The CDR3 is 16 residues long. CDR3 protein: CASSPGTGYGNQPQHF. The CDR3 coding sequence is TGTGCCAGCTCACCAGGGACAGGGTATGGCAATCAGCCCCAGCATTTT.

The chain combines TRBV6-1 with TRBJ2-7; TRBD2 agrees at 12 bases. The V gene's germline CDR1 is MNHNS and CDR2 SASEGT. J gave up 2 bases and V 0 bases, and 5 bases lay outside the gene matches. The CDR3 totals 17 residues. CDR3 nucleotides: TGTGCCAGCAGTGAAGCAGGGACTAGCGGGCCTACCTACGAGCAGTACTTC. Translating it yields CASSEAGTSGPTYEQYF.

The chain recombines TRBV6-5 with TRBJ2-3; a weak D match, TRBD2 (5 bases). Germline V CDR1 and CDR2: MNHEY, SVGAGI. Trimming left V 2 bases short and J 1 base short, with 13 bases between. The CDR3 runs to 16 residues. This chain's CDR3 is CASSYEDPRGTDTQYF. The CDR3 nucleotides are TGTGCCAGCAGTTACGAGGATCCGAGGGGCACAGATACGCAGTATTTT.

The table lists this clone with a few counts. This chain uses TRBV6-5 with TRBJ2-2; 8 bases line up with TRBD1. The germline V gene has CDR1 MNHEY and CDR2 SVGAGI. The CDR3 has 15 amino acids. V dropped 5 bases and J dropped 3; count of bases not matched to a gene: 5. The CDR3 protein is CASSMRQGYTGELFF. CDR3 in DNA: TGTGCCAGCAGTATGCGACAGGGGTACACCGGGGAGCTGTTTTTT.

This clone was found once. The chain employs TRBV2 and TRBJ2-3; D remains unclear. Trimming removed 7 bases from V and 0 bases from J, with 11 bases in between. The CDR3 is made up of 14 amino acids. The V gene's germline CDR1 is SNHLY and CDR2 FYNNEI. CDR3 coding DNA: TGTGCCAGCAATCCCACCACAAGCACAGATACGCAGTATTTT. Amino acids: CASNPTTSTDTQYF.

The chain links TRBV12-3 or TRBV12-4 to TRBJ1-2; D gene uncertain. This CDR3 is 11 amino acids long. V lost 2 bases to trimming and J lost 5 bases, with 3 bases between them. CDR3 residues: CASSLQYGYTF. In DNA form, the CDR3 reads TGTGCCAGCAGTTTACAGTATGGCTACACCTTC.

The V gene is TRBV6-4, the J gene TRBJ1-1, with a tentative D call TRBD1 (5 bases). Trimming pared 3 bases from V and 3 bases from J, leaving 14 bases between. This CDR3 comprises 15 residues. The germline V gene encodes CDR1 MRHNA and CDR2 SNTAGT. As DNA, the CDR3 is TGTGCCAGCAGTGAGGCAGGGATTGGGGACACTGAAGCTTTCTTT. It specifies CASSEAGIGDTEAFF.

This clone has only a few counts. The chain links TRBV28 to TRBJ1-2; a possible D gene is TRBD1 (5 bases). The length of the CDR3 is 14 residues. The germline gives CDR1 MDHEN, CDR2 SYDVKM. V was trimmed by 1 base and J by 2 bases, leaving 8 bases between them. CDR3 residues: CASSLYNRNYGYTF. CDR3 in DNA: TGTGCCAGCAGTTTATATAACAGGAACTATGGCTACACCTTC.

V gene TRBV6-2 or TRBV6-3 combines with J gene TRBJ2-7, with D possibly matching TRBD2 (5 bases). This CDR3 region has 13 residues. Trimming removed 2 bases at V and 4 bases at J, with 9 bases between. Looked up from germline, CDR1 is MNHEY and CDR2 is SVGEGT. CDR3 sequence reads: CASSYEGGYEQYF. In DNA, the CDR3 is TGTGCCAGCAGTTACGAGGGCGGATACGAGCAGTACTTC.

In its sample, this clone was seen once. This chain joins TRBV5-4 and TRBJ2-7, with 12 bases identical to TRBD1. CDR3 length equals 15 residues. CDR1 and CDR2 (germline): SGHNT, YYREEE (reference sequence). Germline trimming cut 3 bases from V and 7 bases from J; bases unmatched to any gene: 8. Here the CDR3 DNA reads TGTGCCAGCAGCTCGACGGGACAGGGGGCAGTGGAGCAGTACTTC. It codes for CASSSTGQGAVEQYF.

The chain uses TRBV19 and TRBJ2-3; 7 positions agree with TRBD1. In germline, CDR1 is LNHDA, CDR2 SQIVND (reference sequence). This CDR3 comprises 15 residues. After removal of 8 bases from V and 3 bases from J, the junction contained 11 bases not matched to a gene. The CDR3 coding sequence is TGTGCCAGTGGGACCGAGGGGGCGCCGACAGATACGCAGTATTTT. Residues: CASGTEGAPTDTQYF.

This clone was detected once. This chain uses TRBV4-2 with TRBJ2-4; D possibly corresponds to TRBD2 (6 bases). V lost 0 bases and J 6 bases, leaving 9 bases between the germline ends. Germline V gene lookup returns CDR1 LGHNA and CDR2 YNFKEQ. This CDR3 is 14 amino acids long. The CDR3 here is CASSQDRDLNIQYF. DNA of the CDR3: TGTGCCAGCAGCCAAGATCGGGACTTAAACATTCAGTACTTC.

V usage is TRBV4-3 and J usage is TRBJ1-1; D is possibly TRBD1 (5 bases). CDR1 is LGHNA and CDR2 is YSLEER in the germline V gene. The CDR3 is made up of 14 amino acids. Trimming left V 0 bases short and J 5 bases short, with 10 bases between. CDR3 protein: CASSQESGGTEAFF. CDR3 in DNA: TGCGCCAGCAGCCAAGAGTCGGGGGGGACTGAAGCTTTCTTT.

The chain recombines TRBV6-4 with TRBJ1-4; unclear D gene. Trimming pared 2 bases from V and 1 base from J, leaving 8 bases between. Germline CDR1 and CDR2: MRHNA and SNTAGT. CDR3 length: 15 residues. CDR3 nucleotides: TGTGCCAGCAGTGACAGACTCCAAACTAATGAAAAACTGTTTTTT. Amino acid sequence: CASSDRLQTNEKLFF.

The CDR3 DNA is TGTGCCAGCGGGACTAGCGGGGGGATTTACAATGAGCAGTTCTTC. Translated: CASGTSGGIYNEQFF. The chain has TRBV28 and TRBJ2-1; 15 nucleotides match TRBD2. V lost 8 bases, J lost 4 bases, and 3 bases stayed unmatched. Germline CDR1 is MDHEN and CDR2 is SYDVKM. The CDR3 has 15 amino acids.

This clone was found a few times. The rearrangement uses TRBV2 and TRBJ1-5; TRBD1 matches at 12 bases. Germline V gene data show CDR1 as SNHLY and CDR2 as FYNNEI. V was pared by 6 bases and J by 7 bases, with 4 bases of the junction left unmatched. CDR3 size: 14 residues. Here the CDR3 DNA reads TGTGCCAGCAGGGGGACAGGGGGCGGCCAGCCCCAGCATTTT. Amino acids: CASRGTGGGQPQHF.

J is TRBJ1-2 and V is TRBV9; D is unresolved. The CDR3 runs 15 residues. V was shortened by 4 bases and J by 5 bases, with 18 bases between the two germline ends. Germline lookup yields CDR1 SGDLS and CDR2 YYNGEE. The CDR3: CASSPDLSGPYGYTF. CDR3 nucleotide sequence: TGTGCCAGCAGCCCGGACTTGTCGGGCCCGTATGGCTACACCTTC.

The V and J genes are TRBV6-6 and TRBJ1-1; D is ambiguous. Germline CDR1 reads MNHNY; CDR2 reads SVGAGI (reference sequence). Trimming left V 5 bases short and J 1 base short, with 5 bases between. The CDR3 contains 12 residues. CDR3 coding DNA: TGTGCCAGCAGTGCGTGGAACACTGAAGCTTTCTTT. This sequence encodes CASSAWNTEAFF.

The V and J genes are TRBV3-1 (or the pseudogene TRBV3-2) and TRBJ1-6, with D unclear. This CDR3 comprises 15 residues. V was cut by 1 base and J by 9 bases, with 13 bases left in between. Germline lookup yields CDR1 LGHDT and CDR2 YNNKEL (reference sequence). The CDR3 DNA follows: TGTGCCAGCAGCCAAGCGGCAACAGTTGGTTCACCCCTCCACTTT. It specifies CASSQAATVGSPLHF.

This chain uses TRBV29-1 with TRBJ1-1; 8 bases fit TRBD1. The germline CDR1 and CDR2 sequences are SQVTM and ANQGSEA. This CDR3 has 12 residues. Trimming removed 7 bases from V and 2 bases from J; junction bases left unmatched: 3. The CDR3 region has the DNA TGCAGCGCTGGGACAGGTAACACTGAAGCTTTCTTT. It yields the protein CSAGTGNTEAFF.

The chain uses TRBV4-3 and TRBJ1-6; 8 bases map to TRBD1. This CDR3 comprises 21 residues. Trimming removed 0 bases from V and 5 bases from J; junction bases left unmatched: 18. The germline V gene has CDR1 LGHNA and CDR2 YSLEER. CDR3 nucleotides: TGCGCCAGCAGCCAAGATCTCGGTTCCGTCCAGGGGGCTGGCCATAATTCACCCCTCCACTTT. It yields the protein CASSQDLGSVQGAGHNSPLHF.

This clone came up a few times. The V call is TRBV27, the J call TRBJ2-7, with 9 bases matching TRBD1. The ends lost 10 bases at V and 5 bases at J; junction bases unmatched: 9. CDR1 MNHEY and CDR2 SMNVEV come from the germline V gene (reference sequence). CDR3 length equals 13 residues. CDR3 residues: CATRTGAINEQYF. In DNA, the CDR3 is TGTGCCACCAGGACAGGGGCTATCAACGAGCAGTACTTC.